What follows are 22 T cell receptor beta chains derived from one specimen sequenced in a study of radiation and T cells in renal cell carcinoma. The protocol was immunoSEQ multiplex PCR, while the TCRdb copy is restricted to in-frame clones and leaves out a portion. The table records around 95,000 clones, around 84% of them present only once. The time point: blood 4 weeks post-SBRT, at nephrectomy. Stated treatment: 15 Gy SBRT to primary tumor, nephrectomy 4 weeks later. Material: blood, obtained from a patient whose treatment included radiotherapy and nephrectomy. These receptors originate from a man in his 60s with renal cell carcinoma.

This sequence joins TRBV6-5 and TRBJ1-2, with D unclear. The germline gives CDR1 MNHEY, CDR2 SVGAGI. V dropped 6 bases and J dropped 1 base, with 9 bases sitting between them. The CDR3 contains 13 residues. CDR3 coding DNA: TGTGCCAGCAGCCCCTCCGTTAACTATGGCTACACCTTC. It specifies CASSPSVNYGYTF.

V is TRBV16 and J is TRBJ1-5; D uncertain. Germline assignment: CDR1 KGHSY and CDR2 FQNENV. The V and J ends lost 8 bases and 3 bases respectively, with 11 bases between them. CDR3 length equals 13 residues. CDR3 loop: CASSPNTNQPQHF. CDR3 coding DNA: TGTGCCAGCTCCCCCAACACCAATCAGCCCCAGCATTTT.

This chain joins TRBV10-3 and TRBJ1-2; TRBD1 aligns across 10 bases. The germline gives CDR1 ENHRY, CDR2 SYGVKD. Trimming removed 2 bases from V and 5 bases from J; junction bases left unmatched: 5. The CDR3 has 15 amino acids. DNA for the CDR3: TGTGCCATCAGTGAGGGACAGGGGGGCGGTTATGGCTACACCTTC. This encodes CAISEGQGGGYGYTF.

The DNA for the CDR3 is TGCGCCAGCAGCTTGTTGGGTCGCGGACTCTCTGGGGCCAACGTCCTGACTTTC. This encodes CASSLLGRGLSGANVLTF. The V call is TRBV5-1, the J call TRBJ2-6; TRBD2 is a possible D gene (5 bases). V lost 1 base, J lost 0 bases, and 14 bases lay in between. The CDR3 extends over 18 amino acids. The germline CDR1 and CDR2 sequences are SGHRS and YFSETQ. The full variable domain, with the rest looked up from reference TRBV5-1 and TRBJ2-6, is KAGVTQTPRYLIKTRGQQVTLSCSPISGHRSVSWYQQTPGQGLQFLFEYFSETQRNKGNFPGRFSGRQFSNSRSEMNVSTLELGDSALYLCASSLLGRGLSGANVLTFGAGSRLTVL.

The chain combines TRBV6-1 with TRBJ2-5, with D perhaps matching TRBD1 (7 bases). The CDR3 extends over 15 amino acids. Per the germline V gene, CDR1 is MNHNS and CDR2 is SASEGT. With 8 bases removed from V and 6 bases from J, the gap between germline ends came to 22 bases. The CDR3 here is CASVAQVAGGKTQYF. The CDR3 bases are TGTGCCAGCGTTGCTCAGGTGGCAGGGGGGAAGACCCAGTACTTC.

The rearrangement joins TRBV29-1 to TRBJ1-2, with D possibly TRBD1 on 5 matching bases. There are 11 residues in the CDR3. V lost 8 bases and J 8 bases, leaving 15 bases between the germline ends. The germline V gene encodes CDR1 SQVTM and CDR2 ANQGSEA. The chain's CDR3 is CSSIGTSGYTF. The CDR3 region has the DNA TGCAGCTCGATAGGGACTTCGGGCTACACCTTC. Looking up the rest from reference TRBV29-1 and TRBJ1-2 gives the full variable domain: SAVISQKPSRDICQRGTSLTIQCQVDSQVTMMFWYRQQPGQSLTLIATANQGSEATYESGFVIDKFPISRPNLTFSTLTVSNMSPEDSSIYLCSSIGTSGYTFGSGTRLTVV.

The V call is TRBV10-3, the J call TRBJ2-1; 11 positions agree with TRBD2. CDR3 length: 16 amino acids. Per germline, CDR1 ENHRY and CDR2 SYGVKD. V dropped 3 bases and J dropped 7; count of bases not matched to a gene: 8. The CDR3 bases are TGTGCCATCAGTGACCCTAGCGGGAGGTCTAGGAATGAGCAGTTCTTC. Translation: CAISDPSGRSRNEQFF.

This clone was seen only once. CDR3 nucleotide sequence: TGCGCCAGCCAAGACAGGGGAACCTCCTACGAGCAGTACTTC. Translation gives CASQDRGTSYEQYF. The chain employs TRBV10-2 and TRBJ2-7; 8 bases match TRBD1. V lost 8 bases to trimming and J lost 0 bases; unmatched junction nucleotides: 6. The CDR3 is made up of 14 amino acids. Germline CDR1 WSHSY, CDR2 SAAADI.

V and J are TRBV28 and TRBJ2-7; D not resolved. The CDR3 runs to 16 residues. The germline V and J ends were trimmed by 3 bases and 3 bases, with 18 bases remaining between them. Germline V CDR1 and CDR2: MDHEN, SYDVKM. The CDR3 sequence: CASSFRQSGQRYEQYF. In nucleotides, the CDR3 is TGTGCCAGCAGTTTTCGCCAATCGGGCCAGCGCTACGAGCAGTACTTC.

A word on this clone: Since no conserved phenylalanine or tryptophan closes the CDR3, a read error is the likely cause. The rearrangement uses TRBV7-3 and TRBJ2-3; D perhaps matches TRBD2 (5 bases). Trimming cost V 5 bases and J 0 bases, with 6 bases left between them. Germline lookup yields CDR1 SGHTA and CDR2 FQGTGA. This CDR3 region has 13 residues. The chain's CDR3 is CASSLASTDTQYL. The CDR3, as DNA: TGTGCCAGCAGCCTAGCAAGCACAGATACGCAGTATCTT.

This chain uses TRBV9 with TRBJ2-7; 8 bases are shared with TRBD1. Germline values: CDR1 SGDLS, CDR2 YYNGEE. V shed 3 bases and J 2 bases; nucleotides not matched to a gene: 4. This CDR3 region has 14 residues. CDR3 coding DNA: TGTGCCAGCAGCGCCGGGACAGGCCCCTACGAGCAGTACTTC. This codes for CASSAGTGPYEQYF. The full variable domain, its missing parts supplied by reference TRBV9 and TRBJ2-7, is DSGVTQTPKHLITATGQRVTLRCSPRSGDLSVYWYQQSLDQGLQFLIQYYNGEERAKGNILERFSAQQFPDLHSELNLSSLELGDSALYFCASSAGTGPYEQYFGPGTRLTVT.

This clone was detected only once. The chain uses TRBV16 and TRBJ1-2; no definite D call. Trimming shortened V by 0 bases and J by 7 bases, and 9 bases separated the two germline ends. Germline V gene lookup returns CDR1 KGHSY and CDR2 FQNENV. The CDR3 sequence is 13 residues long. CDR3 DNA: TGTGCCAGCAGCCAATCCATAAGTCTTGGCTACACCTTC. This translates into CASSQSISLGYTF.

This rearrangement joins TRBV7-8 to TRBJ2-7; 7 positions match TRBD2. Germline values: CDR1 SGHVS, CDR2 FQNEAQ. V was pared by 5 bases and J by 4 bases, with 8 bases of the junction left unmatched. This CDR3 contains 14 residues. The CDR3 DNA reads TGTGCCAGCAGCCGCCGCGGGAGAGAATACGAGCAGTACTTC. Its translation: CASSRRGREYEQYF.

V gene TRBV5-4 combines with J gene TRBJ1-1, with 8 bases fitting TRBD1. The CDR3 runs 15 residues. Looked up from germline, CDR1 is SGHNT and CDR2 is YYREEE (reference sequence). Trimming cost V 8 bases and J 5 bases; bases outside gene matches: 14. CDR3 sequence (DNA): TGTGCCAGTGCAGGGGGCGCAGATTGGAGTACTGAAGCTTTCTTT. Residues: CASAGGADWSTEAFF.

V is TRBV15 and J is TRBJ2-1; TRBD2 matches at 11 bases. V shed 3 bases and J 6 bases; nucleotides not matched to a gene: 7. The CDR3 contains 16 residues. Germline V gene lookup returns CDR1 LNHNV and CDR2 YYDKDF (reference sequence). The CDR3 DNA follows: TGTGCCACCAGCAGGAGACTAGCGGGGACAGTCAATGAGCAGTTCTTC. Amino acids: CATSRRLAGTVNEQFF.

The chain carries TRBV5-1 and TRBJ1-1; 8 nucleotides line up with TRBD1. The CDR3 length is 15 residues. Germline CDR1 and CDR2: SGHRS and YFSETQ. Trimming cost V 1 base and J 4 bases; bases outside gene matches: 6. The CDR3 DNA reads as TGCGCCAGCAGCTTGACCCCGACAGGGGCCACTGAAGCTTTCTTT. Translation: CASSLTPTGATEAFF. Combining the CDR3 with reference TRBV5-1 and TRBJ1-1 gives the whole variable domain KAGVTQTPRYLIKTRGQQVTLSCSPISGHRSVSWYQQTPGQGLQFLFEYFSETQRNKGNFPGRFSGRQFSNSRSEMNVSTLELGDSALYLCASSLTPTGATEAFFGQGTRLTVV.

Details on this clone: Other DNA sequences from this sample encode an identical CDR3 as well. This rearrangement joins TRBV5-1 to TRBJ1-5; 9 bases are shared with TRBD1. Germline values: CDR1 SGHRS, CDR2 YFSETQ. After removal of 0 bases from V and 5 bases from J, the junction contained 0 bases not matched to a gene. This CDR3 spans 14 amino acids. In DNA, the CDR3 is TGCGCCAGCAGCTTGGGACAGGGGGATCAGCCCCAGCATTTT. This codes for CASSLGQGDQPQHF. Full variable domain (remainder filled in from reference TRBV5-1 and TRBJ1-5): KAGVTQTPRYLIKTRGQQVTLSCSPISGHRSVSWYQQTPGQGLQFLFEYFSETQRNKGNFPGRFSGRQFSNSRSEMNVSTLELGDSALYLCASSLGQGDQPQHFGDGTRLSIL.

This sequence joins TRBV29-1 and TRBJ2-3, with TRBD2 identical over 10 bases. The J segment lost 1 base and the V segment lost 2 bases, leaving 18 bases of the junction unmatched. Germline CDR1 reads SQVTM; CDR2 reads ANQGSEA. The length of the CDR3 is 20 residues. The CDR3 is CSVELPALAGSLRGTDTQYF. In DNA, the CDR3 is TGCAGCGTTGAACTTCCCGCACTAGCGGGATCACTAAGGGGCACAGATACGCAGTATTTT.

The rearrangement uses TRBV18 and TRBJ2-7; no clear D gene. Germline CDR1 KGHSH, CDR2 LQKENI. CDR3 length: 12 amino acids. Trimming cost V 2 bases and J 5 bases, with 7 bases left between them. The CDR3 nucleotides are TGTGCCAGCTCACCAAGCAGCAACGAGCAGTACTTC. This codes for CASSPSSNEQYF.

The CDR3 DNA is TGTGCCAGCAGCCAAGTCCGACTAGCGGGAGGGCCAACAACCTACGAGCAGTACTTC. Translated: CASSQVRLAGGPTTYEQYF. The chain is built from TRBV4-2 and TRBJ2-7; 14 bases match TRBD2. Germline V gene data show CDR1 as LGHNA and CDR2 as YNFKEQ. Trimming took 1 base from V and 2 from J; bases not matched to a gene: 10. The CDR3 covers 19 residues.

The chain's CDR3 is CASSQSRAAGNTIYF. The DNA for the CDR3 is TGTGCCAGCAGCCAAAGCAGGGCGGCGGGAAACACCATATATTTT. The J gene is TRBJ1-3, the V gene TRBV4-2; tentative D call: TRBD1 (5 bases). Germline values: CDR1 LGHNA, CDR2 YNFKEQ. The V gene lost 2 bases and the J gene lost 4 bases, with 12 bases spanning the gap. The CDR3 covers 15 residues.

The chain uses TRBV5-3 and TRBJ2-6; no reliable D call. TRBV5-3 is reported as an ORF; its role is uncertain. Trimming cost V 5 bases and J 5 bases, with 14 bases left between them. The CDR3 length is 15 residues. The DNA of the CDR3 is TGTGCCAGAAGGATCTTTCTCACCCGGGCCAACGTCCTGACTTTC. Amino acids: CARRIFLTRANVLTF.